The 5 T cell receptor beta chains presented below share a single source sample, sequenced in a study of T cell repertoires in cytomegalovirus infection. Their recognized antigens are unknown. Each CDR3 protein gets one entry after TCRdb re-called the reads with MiXCR. The table shows hundreds of thousands of distinct CDR3 sequences, with around 35% occurring only once. This material consisted of cultured PBMCs, taken from culture after CMV antigen stimulation. The receptor source for this set is a human donor in good health (CMV status not recorded). Some clones in this sample may be carry-over from other donors' samples.

V is TRBV6-1 and J is TRBJ2-5; 8 nucleotides agree with TRBD2. Germline lookup yields CDR1 MNHNS and CDR2 SASEGT. Germline trimming cut 7 bases from V and 0 bases from J; bases unmatched to any gene: 7. The CDR3 runs to 15 residues. CDR3: CASTQGGGYQETQYF. CDR3 bases: TGTGCCAGCACCCAAGGCGGGGGGTACCAAGAGACCCAGTACTTC.

The chain joins TRBV15 to TRBJ2-3; no reliable D call. Germline-derived CDR1 and CDR2 are LNHNV and YYDKDF (reference sequence). Trimming shortened V by 5 bases and J by 5 bases, and 14 bases separated the two germline ends. The CDR3 length is 14 residues. CDR3 sequence: CATSVQSPLDTQYF. In DNA form, the CDR3 reads TGTGCCACCAGCGTACAATCCCCCCTAGATACGCAGTATTTT.

A few counts support this clonotype. The V and J genes are TRBV20-1 and TRBJ2-3; D unclear. Germline values: CDR1 DFQATT, CDR2 SNEGSKA (reference sequence). V lost 3 bases to trimming and J lost 2 bases, with 18 bases between them. CDR3 size: 16 residues. The CDR3 DNA sequence: TGCAGTGCTAGGTCCCTCAGATCCCGCCCCACAGATACGCAGTATTTT. It encodes CSARSLRSRPTDTQYF.

The CDR3 nucleotides read TGCAGTGCAAAGGCGTGGGGGGGAACAGATACGCAGTATTTT. Its protein product is CSAKAWGGTDTQYF. J is TRBJ2-3 and V is TRBV20-1, with 7 positions matching TRBD2. Germline-derived CDR1 and CDR2 are DFQATT and SNEGSKA (reference sequence). V gave up 6 bases and J gave up 3 bases; unmatched junction bases: 9. The CDR3 is 14 amino acids.

This clonotype was observed a few times. V usage is TRBV12-3 or TRBV12-4 and J usage is TRBJ1-5; D is uncertain. The CDR3 is made up of 12 amino acids. V lost 5 bases and J 6 bases, leaving 8 bases between the germline ends. CDR3 sequence (DNA): TGTGCCAGCAGTAGCCAAGGTCAGCCCCAGCATTTT. Translating gives CASSSQGQPQHF.